Following are 32 T cell receptor beta chains from one sample sequenced in a study of blood T cells in healthy people across ages. Next came a second PCR, run for about 6 to 12 cycles, which used a sample-barcoded 5' primer along with a J-beta primer mix. TCRdb analysed the 5' RACE reads with MiXCR anew, one entry per CDR3 protein. Of around 2 million distinct CDR3 sequences listed, 30% to 40% were seen once; the top ten hold 20% to 25%. Sequencing was carried out using blood. The receptor source for this set is a human donor in good health.

The rearrangement links TRBV11-2 to TRBJ1-1, with 7 bases identical to TRBD1. Germline V gene lookup returns CDR1 SGHAT and CDR2 FQNNGV. The CDR3 runs 13 residues. The V and J ends lost 4 bases and 7 bases, in that order; junction bases with no gene match: 6. CDR3 nucleotides: TGTGCCAGCAGCTCAGACAGGGTGGTTGAAGCTTTCTTT. Protein: CASSSDRVVEAFF.

This clonotype was seen a handful of times. This chain connects TRBV7-8 to TRBJ2-6, with D unresolved. The CDR3 length is 14 residues. Trimming shortened V by 5 bases and J by 2 bases, and 7 bases separated the two germline ends. Germline CDR1 is SGHVS and CDR2 is FQNEAQ. As DNA, the CDR3 is TGTGCCAGCAGCCGCCCCACTGGGGCCAACGTCCTGACTTTC. This translates into CASSRPTGANVLTF.

This clonotype was observed a handful of times. A junction boundary mismatches the germline segment, possibly from a read error. J is TRBJ1-2 and V is TRBV5-1; no definite D call. The CDR3 consists of 14 residues. The germline V gene encodes CDR1 SGHRS and CDR2 YFSETQ. The CDR3: CASSLGPLNYGYTF. CDR3 coding DNA: TGTGCCAGCAGCTTAGGACCCCTTAACTATGGCTACACCTTC. The full variable domain, in which reference TRBV5-1 and TRBJ1-2 provide the parts outside the CDR3, is KAGVTQTPRYLIKTRGQQVTLSCSPISGHRSVSWYQQTPGQGLQFLFEYFSETQRNKGNFPGRFSGRQFSNSRSEMNVSTLELGDSALYLCASSLGPLNYGYTFGSGTRLTVV.

About this clonotype: No conserved phenylalanine or tryptophan ends this CDR3, so it is likely a read error. The V and J genes are TRBV4-3 and TRBJ2-4; D gene unclear. Trimming took 0 bases from V and 9 from J, leaving 15 bases between them. Germline assignment: CDR1 LGHNA and CDR2 YSLEER. This CDR3 is 15 amino acids long. The CDR3 region has the DNA TGCGCCAGCAGCCAAGATCTTGGGGAAGGCGGCATTCAGTACGTC. This gives the protein CASSQDLGEGGIQYV.

This clonotype was seen more than once but under ten times. V gene TRBV4-3 combines with J gene TRBJ2-7; no clear D gene. The DNA end favors TRBJ2-5, so the J call may be wrong. CDR3 size: 15 residues. Per the germline V gene, CDR1 is LGHNA and CDR2 is YSLEER. DNA of the CDR3: TGCGCCAGCAGCCAAGACCGGCCGGTCCAAGAGACCCAGTACTTC. This encodes CASSQDRPVQETQYF.

V and J are TRBV20-1 and TRBJ2-5, with D perhaps matching TRBD2 (6 bases). The germline V gene encodes CDR1 DFQATT and CDR2 SNEGSKA (reference sequence). The V end was cut by 0 bases, the J end by 5 bases, with 13 bases between. The CDR3 is 14 residues long. The CDR3: CSARERKEGETQYF. Written as DNA, the CDR3 is TGCAGTGCTAGAGAAAGGAAGGAGGGGGAGACCCAGTACTTC.

CDR3 sequence: CSAGGAGVLDTQYF. CDR3 nucleotide sequence: TGCAGTGCTGGTGGAGCGGGGGTGCTAGATACGCAGTATTTT. The rearrangement uses TRBV20-1 and TRBJ2-3; 8 bases are shared with TRBD2. The CDR3 has 14 amino acids. J lost 5 bases, V lost 5 bases, and 9 bases had no gene match. CDR1 and CDR2 from the germline V gene are DFQATT and SNEGSKA (reference sequence).

J is TRBJ1-2 and V is TRBV10-2; 11 nucleotides align to TRBD1. From germline, CDR1 is WSHSY and CDR2 SAAADI. This CDR3 is 15 amino acids long. Germline trimming cut 3 bases from V and 2 bases from J; bases unmatched to any gene: 2. In nucleotides, the CDR3 is TGCGCCAGCAGTGACGGGACAGGGGGAAACTATGGCTACACCTTC. Protein: CASSDGTGGNYGYTF.

This chain links TRBV9 with TRBJ2-3; perhaps TRBD1 as D (5 bases). V was clipped by 2 bases and J by 2 bases, with 9 bases between them. The CDR3 runs 14 residues. Germline V gene sequence: CDR1 SGDLS, CDR2 YYNGEE. The CDR3 DNA reads as TGTGCCAGCAGCGTTTCGACAGCCACAGATACGCAGTATTTT. It codes for CASSVSTATDTQYF.

This clonotype was observed a handful of times. The genes are TRBV9 and TRBJ2-5; no firm D call. This CDR3 is 15 amino acids long. CDR1 is SGDLS and CDR2 is YYNGEE in the germline V gene. Deletions cut 0 bases from V and 5 bases from J, with 14 bases between. The CDR3 DNA is TGTGCCAGCAGCGTAGCTTCACGCCGGTTGGAGACCCAGTACTTC. It encodes CASSVASRRLETQYF.

The chain recombines TRBV4-2 with TRBJ1-2; 7 bases agree with TRBD1. Germline V gene data show CDR1 as LGHNA and CDR2 as YNFKEQ. With 4 bases clipped from V and 7 bases from J, the junction kept 6 bases outside the gene matches. The CDR3 runs to 13 residues. This CDR3 reads CASSPETGLGYTF. In DNA form, the CDR3 reads TGTGCCAGCAGCCCAGAGACAGGGCTTGGCTACACCTTC.

Regarding this clonotype: The junction differs from germline at one of its ends, possibly a read error. This chain links TRBV9 with TRBJ2-1; a weak D match, TRBD2 (6 bases). The CDR3 runs 16 residues. The germline V gene has CDR1 SGDLS and CDR2 YYNGEE. DNA for the CDR3: TGTGCCGGCAGCGCCTCACCGGGACTCCTATACAATGAGCAGTTCTTC. It is translated as CAGSASPGLLYNEQFF.

This clonotype has a handful of counts. The V call is TRBV11-2, the J call TRBJ2-2; D ambiguous. This CDR3 has 15 amino acids. Trimming pared 5 bases from V and 5 bases from J, leaving 15 bases between. Germline V gene lookup returns CDR1 SGHAT and CDR2 FQNNGV. Here the CDR3 DNA reads TGTGCCAGCAGCCGCGAGGTGACTGTTACCGGGGAGCTGTTTTTT. Its translation is CASSREVTVTGELFF. The complete variable domain, with remaining parts taken from reference TRBV11-2 and TRBJ2-2, reads EAGVAQSPRYKIIEKRQSVAFWCNPISGHATLYWYQQILGQGPKLLIQFQNNGVVDDSQLPKDRFSAERLKGVDSTLKIQPAKLEDSAVYLCASSREVTVTGELFFGEGSRLTVL.

The chain recombines TRBV6-5 with TRBJ1-2; maybe TRBD1 (6 bases). Germline V CDR1 and CDR2: MNHEY, SVGAGI. The CDR3 spans 15 residues. The V end was cut by 6 bases, the J end by 13 bases, with 27 bases between. For the CDR3, the DNA is TGTGCCAGCAGACCGTTGCGGTCCGGGGGCGAACTCTCCACCTTC. The encoded protein is CASRPLRSGGELSTF.

This sequence joins TRBV20-1 and TRBJ2-1; D is unresolved. V was trimmed by 0 bases and J by 0 bases, leaving 6 bases between them. The V gene's germline CDR1 is DFQATT and CDR2 SNEGSKA (reference sequence). CDR3 length: 14 amino acids. The DNA for the CDR3 is TGCAGTGCTAGAGATCTGGACTCCTACAATGAGCAGTTCTTC. The encoded protein is CSARDLDSYNEQFF.

The rearrangement links TRBV7-2 to TRBJ2-5; 15 bases line up with TRBD2. Germline lookup yields CDR1 SGHTA and CDR2 FQGNSA. Germline trimming cut 4 bases from V and 3 bases from J; bases unmatched to any gene: 0. The CDR3 has 15 residues. CDR3 DNA: TGTGCCAGCAGCTGGACTAGCGGGGGGGAAGAGACCCAGTACTTC. Its translation: CASSWTSGGEETQYF.

In this sample, this clonotype turned up a few times. The chain uses TRBV5-6 and TRBJ2-7; perhaps TRBD1 as D (5 bases). Germline lookup yields CDR1 SGHDT and CDR2 YYEEEE. This CDR3 spans 13 amino acids. Trimming shortened V by 4 bases and J by 3 bases, and 11 bases separated the two germline ends. As DNA, the CDR3 is TGTGCCAGCAGCCCACTGACAGACTACGAGCAGTACTTC. As protein: CASSPLTDYEQYF.

The J gene is TRBJ2-1, the V gene TRBV6-6, with D perhaps matching TRBD1 (6 bases). V lost 7 bases, J lost 3 bases, and 16 bases lay in between. There are 15 residues in the CDR3. Germline V lookup: CDR1 MNHNY, CDR2 SVGAGI (reference sequence). The CDR3 region is CASTRQESVYNEQFF. CDR3 coding DNA: TGTGCCAGCACTCGACAGGAGTCCGTCTACAATGAGCAGTTCTTC.

Concerning this clonotype itself: Relative to the germline gene, one junction end is altered; a read error may explain this. The chain has TRBV15 and TRBJ2-3; D call uncertain. The CDR3 covers 14 residues. Germline assignment: CDR1 LNHNV and CDR2 YYDKDF (reference sequence). CDR3 protein: CATGRDDVTDTQYF. The DNA for the CDR3 is TGTGCCACCGGCAGAGATGATGTAACAGATACGCAGTATTTT.

The chain is built from TRBV5-6 and TRBJ1-1; TRBD1 is a possible D gene (5 bases). The CDR3 sequence is 14 residues long. V was shortened by 4 bases and J by 3 bases, with 13 bases between the two germline ends. CDR1 and CDR2 from the germline V gene are SGHDT and YYEEEE. CDR3 nucleotide sequence: TGTGCCAGCAGCGCCAGGGCCGCGGACACTGAAGCTTTCTTT. Protein product: CASSARAADTEAFF.

This clonotype appeared many times. This chain connects TRBV4-3 to TRBJ2-7, with 8 bases fitting TRBD2. The CDR3 has 15 residues. CDR1 and CDR2 (germline): LGHNA, YSLEER. Trimming removed 4 bases from V and 2 bases from J; junction bases left unmatched: 7. The CDR3 loop is CASSLTRGAPYEQYF. Here the CDR3 DNA reads TGCGCCAGCAGCCTGACGCGGGGGGCACCCTACGAGCAGTACTTC.

J is TRBJ1-2 and V is TRBV7-2; D is uncertain. The CDR3 runs 15 residues. V was cut by 1 base and J by 1 base, with 10 bases left in between. CDR1 and CDR2 (germline): SGHTA, FQGNSA. CDR3 sequence reads: CASSLVGPINYGYTF. CDR3 sequence (DNA): TGTGCCAGCAGCTTAGTAGGACCGATTAACTATGGCTACACCTTC.

The chain employs TRBV27 and TRBJ2-7; tentative D call: TRBD1 (6 bases). V was pared by 6 bases and J by 3 bases, with 15 bases between. This CDR3 comprises 14 residues. Germline lookup yields CDR1 MNHEY and CDR2 SMNVEV (reference sequence). This chain's CDR3 is CASSNTGLDYEQYF. The CDR3 DNA reads TGTGCCAGCAGCAATACAGGGCTGGACTACGAGCAGTACTTC.

This clonotype has only a few counts. The chain links TRBV20-1 to TRBJ2-7; D is undetermined. Trimming shortened V by 8 bases and J by 2 bases, and 10 bases separated the two germline ends. This CDR3 contains 11 residues. CDR1 and CDR2 from the germline V gene are DFQATT and SNEGSKA (reference sequence). The CDR3 loop reads CSTTLAYEQYF. In nucleotides, the CDR3 is TGCAGTACTACTCTAGCCTACGAGCAGTACTTC.

This clonotype was seen more than once but under ten times. The chain joins TRBV2 to TRBJ2-4; D is possibly TRBD1 (6 bases). The J call is doubtful: the DNA matches TRBJ2-7 better. CDR3 size: 15 residues. Looked up from germline, CDR1 is SNHLY and CDR2 is FYNNEI. The CDR3 reads CASSEVGDIQYEQYF. Written as DNA, the CDR3 is TGTGCCAGCAGTGAAGTTGGGGACATACAGTACGAGCAGTACTTC.

The chain has TRBV29-1 and TRBJ2-5, with TRBD2 matching over 9 bases. With 7 bases clipped from V and 11 bases from J, the junction kept 20 bases outside the gene matches. CDR1 is SQVTM and CDR2 is ANQGSEA in the germline V gene. The CDR3 has 15 amino acids. As DNA, the CDR3 is TGCAGCGCCAGACTAGGCGGGGGGGCCAACAATGAGCAGTACTTC. Amino acids: CSARLGGGANNEQYF.

The chain has TRBV7-2 and TRBJ2-7; 9 bases fit TRBD2. The CDR3 is 17 residues long. Trimming removed 3 bases from V and 2 bases from J; junction bases left unmatched: 11. Germline V gene lookup returns CDR1 SGHTA and CDR2 FQGNSA. The CDR3 bases are TGTGCCAGCAGCTTCCGTAATAGCGGGGGACGGACCTACGAGCAGTACTTC. This gives the protein CASSFRNSGGRTYEQYF. The whole variable domain, filled in from reference TRBV7-2 and TRBJ2-7, reads GAGVSQSPSNKVTEKGKDVELRCDPISGHTALYWYRQSLGQGLEFLIYFQGNSAPDKSGLPSDRFSAERTGGSVSTLTIQRTQQEDSAVYLCASSFRNSGGRTYEQYFGPGTRLTVT.

In this sample, this clonotype turned up a few times. CDR3 region: CASSGPGHLGSEQFF. The CDR3 region has the DNA TGTGCCAGCAGCGGCCCGGGACATCTGGGGAGTGAGCAGTTCTTC. This chain joins TRBV9 and TRBJ2-1, with a weak D call TRBD1 (6 bases). The V gene lost 3 bases and the J gene lost 9 bases, with 19 bases spanning the gap. Germline V lookup: CDR1 SGDLS, CDR2 YYNGEE. CDR3 length equals 15 residues.

This clonotype was observed a handful of times. A junction end diverges from the germline sequence, so it may reflect a read error. The chain is built from TRBV2 and TRBJ2-5, with a tentative D call TRBD1 (5 bases). The assigned J gene may be wrong: the sequence end matches TRBJ2-7 better. The CDR3 runs to 14 residues. Germline V gene sequence: CDR1 SNHLY, CDR2 FYNNEI. Here the CDR3 DNA reads TGTGCCCGCAGACAATGGACATCGCCCTACGAGCAGTACTTC. Translated: CARRQWTSPYEQYF.

The chain has TRBV6-2 or TRBV6-3 and TRBJ2-7, with 9 positions matching TRBD1. The CDR3 is 15 amino acids. Per the germline V gene, CDR1 is MNHEY and CDR2 is SVGEGT. V shed 0 bases, J shed 6 bases, and the junction held 6 bases outside the gene matches. Here the CDR3 DNA reads TGTGCCAGCAGTTACTCGAGGGGACAGGGTGGCGAGCAGTACTTC. This codes for CASSYSRGQGGEQYF.

This clonotype has more than one count but fewer than ten. J is TRBJ2-1 and V is TRBV27, with a tentative D call TRBD1 (6 bases). The V and J ends lost 6 bases and 3 bases respectively, with 15 bases between them. Germline values: CDR1 MNHEY, CDR2 SMNVEV (reference sequence). This CDR3 has 15 amino acids. The CDR3 bases are TGTGCCAGCAGCCCCGGGACAACGGACTACAATGAGCAGTTCTTC. It translates to CASSPGTTDYNEQFF.

The chain uses TRBV30 and TRBJ2-1; D could derive from TRBD1 or TRBD2 (6 bases each). Trimming took off 5 bases at V and 10 bases at J, with 12 bases between the two ends. This CDR3 has 11 amino acids. The germline V gene has CDR1 GTSNPN and CDR2 SVGIG (reference sequence). The CDR3 here is CAWDHGGEQFF. CDR3 coding DNA: TGTGCCTGGGATCACGGGGGCGAGCAGTTCTTC.